The text below deals with one T cell receptor beta chain. Its antigen is still unknown. Trimming pared 3 bases from V and 1 base from J, leaving 15 bases between. Germline V lookup: CDR1 MNHEY, CDR2 SVGAGI. CDR3 length: 16 amino acids. Profiling relied on immunoSEQ multiplex PCR, and the TCRdb table lists in-frame clones only, not all of them. The sample includes 300,000 to 350,000 clones, 70% to 75% of them seen just once. The data stem from a study of shared clonotypes between healthy human individuals. Whole-study context: Per donor, CD8 memory used one plate, CD8 naive used two, CD4 memory used three and CD4 naive used three. Study results and caveats: Richness estimates generally favored naive over memory subsets.

Division of CD4+ cells produced a CD45RA+ naive subset and a CD45RA-negative memory subset. The sequence came from a man aged 25 to 40 in good health. The V gene is TRBV6-5, the J gene TRBJ1-1; D uncertain. The sample was memory CD4+ T cells sorted from blood. Stated subset: CD45RA-negative fraction. DNA of the CDR3: TGTGCCAGCAGTTATCGGCACCTCCTGGGGAACACTGAAGCTTTCTTT. This translates into CASSYRHLLGNTEAFF.